This T cell receptor beta chain was identified in a study of control samples from healthy donors and cancer patients (TCRdb year 2020). Library preparation used the immunoSEQ multiplex PCR assay. TCRdb took over this immuneACCESS table, retaining in-frame rearrangements with V and J assigned. Such tables are incomplete; in checked studies, under half of the missing clones stem from an unresolved V gene, and the remainder is unexplained. Across this sample there are some 66,000 clones, with approximately 85% seen only once. About 5% of the sample rests with the top ten. CDR1 and CDR2, looked up from the germline V gene, are MNHEY and SVGEGT. The CDR3 starts with the cysteine, ends with the phenylalanine, and has 16 residues. The read is trimmed to its CDR3 DNA, 48 bases read in frame from base 1. For this chain, trimming is 6 bases at the V end and 10 bases at the J end, and the number of junction bases without a gene match is 14.

Regarding this clone: Which antigen it targets is not known. One base away there is no much larger clone; base qualities are not given.

What was sequenced was blood. The V gene is TRBV6-2 or TRBV6-3 and the J gene is TRBJ2-1; 11 bases in the middle match TRBD2. The TCR originated in a man aged 35 to 55 in good health. The nucleotides read TGTGCCAGCAGCCCCGCCACTAGCGGGAGCCAATTCGAGCAGTTCTTC. It codes for CASSPATSGSQFEQFF.